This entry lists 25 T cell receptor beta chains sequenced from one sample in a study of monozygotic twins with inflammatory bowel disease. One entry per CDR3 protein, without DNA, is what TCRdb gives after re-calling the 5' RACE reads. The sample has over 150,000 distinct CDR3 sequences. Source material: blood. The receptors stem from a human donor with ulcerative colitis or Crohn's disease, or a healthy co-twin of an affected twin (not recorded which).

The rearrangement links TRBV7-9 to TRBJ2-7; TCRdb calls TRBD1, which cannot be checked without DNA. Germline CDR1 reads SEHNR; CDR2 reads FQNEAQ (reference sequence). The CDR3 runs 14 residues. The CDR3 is CASSDWDRAYEQYF.

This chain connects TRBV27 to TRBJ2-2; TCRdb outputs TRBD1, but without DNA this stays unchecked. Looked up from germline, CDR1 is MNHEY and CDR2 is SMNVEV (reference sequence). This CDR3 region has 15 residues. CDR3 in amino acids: CASSLRGDDPGELFF.

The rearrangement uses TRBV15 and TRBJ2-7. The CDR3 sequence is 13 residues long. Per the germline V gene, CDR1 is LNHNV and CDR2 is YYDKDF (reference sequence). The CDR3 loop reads CATSRDPGYEQYF.

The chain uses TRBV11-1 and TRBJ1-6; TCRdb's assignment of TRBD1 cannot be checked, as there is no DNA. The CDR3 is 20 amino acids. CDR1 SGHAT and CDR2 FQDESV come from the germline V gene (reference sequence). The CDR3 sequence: CASSLTRDISSSSYNSPLHF.

CDR3 in amino acids: CATSVGGASSYNEQFF. This sequence joins TRBV24-1 and TRBJ2-1; TCRdb selects TRBD1, and the lack of DNA leaves this call unchecked. CDR3 length: 16 amino acids. The germline V gene has CDR1 KGHDR and CDR2 SFDVKD.

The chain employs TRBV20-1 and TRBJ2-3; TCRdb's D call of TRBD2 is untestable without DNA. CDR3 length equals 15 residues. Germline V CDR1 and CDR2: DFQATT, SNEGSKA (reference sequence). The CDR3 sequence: CSARGGAGEVDTQYF.

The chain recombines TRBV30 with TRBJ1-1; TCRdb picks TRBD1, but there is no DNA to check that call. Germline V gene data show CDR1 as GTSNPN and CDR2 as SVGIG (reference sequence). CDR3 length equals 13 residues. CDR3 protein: CARDRGMNTEAFF.

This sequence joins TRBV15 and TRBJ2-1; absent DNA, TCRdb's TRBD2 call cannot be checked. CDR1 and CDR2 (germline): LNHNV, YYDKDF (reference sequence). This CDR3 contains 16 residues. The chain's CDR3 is CATRGWRREIYNEQFF.

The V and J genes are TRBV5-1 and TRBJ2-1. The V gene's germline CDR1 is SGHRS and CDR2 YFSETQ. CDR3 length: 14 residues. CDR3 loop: CASSLRESDNEQFF.

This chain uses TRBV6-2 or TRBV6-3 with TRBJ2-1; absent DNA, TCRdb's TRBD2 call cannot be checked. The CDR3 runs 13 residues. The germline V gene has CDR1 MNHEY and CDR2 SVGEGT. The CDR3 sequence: CAIGGERWNEQFF.

CDR3 loop: CASSHQTGFSTDTQYF. The J gene is TRBJ2-3, the V gene TRBV14. There are 16 residues in the CDR3. Per the germline V gene, CDR1 is SGHDN and CDR2 is FVKESK.

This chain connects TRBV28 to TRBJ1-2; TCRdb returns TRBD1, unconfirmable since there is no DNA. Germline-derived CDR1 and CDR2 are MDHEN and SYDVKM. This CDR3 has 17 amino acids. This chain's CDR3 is CASTLALWTGLTYGYTF.

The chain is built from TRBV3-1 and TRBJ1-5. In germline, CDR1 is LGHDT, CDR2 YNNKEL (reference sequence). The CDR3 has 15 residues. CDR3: CASSQGRESNQPQHF.

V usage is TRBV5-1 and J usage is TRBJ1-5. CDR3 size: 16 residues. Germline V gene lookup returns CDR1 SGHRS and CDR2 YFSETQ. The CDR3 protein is CASSLDGYGSNQPQHF.

CDR3 in amino acids: CATSVGSYNEQFF. The V gene is TRBV24-1, the J gene TRBJ2-1. Germline CDR1 KGHDR, CDR2 SFDVKD. The CDR3 covers 13 residues.

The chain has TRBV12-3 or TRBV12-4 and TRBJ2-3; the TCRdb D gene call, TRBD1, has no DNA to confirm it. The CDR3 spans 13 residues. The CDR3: CASSRTERDTQYF.

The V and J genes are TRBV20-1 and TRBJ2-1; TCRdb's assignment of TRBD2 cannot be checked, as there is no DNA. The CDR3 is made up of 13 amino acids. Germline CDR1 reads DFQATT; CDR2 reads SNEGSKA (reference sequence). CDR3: CSAPQRDYNEQFF.

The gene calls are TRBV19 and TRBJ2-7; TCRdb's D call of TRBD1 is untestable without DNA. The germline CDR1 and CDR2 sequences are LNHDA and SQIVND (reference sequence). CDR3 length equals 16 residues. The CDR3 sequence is CASSSRPQQGYVGQYF.

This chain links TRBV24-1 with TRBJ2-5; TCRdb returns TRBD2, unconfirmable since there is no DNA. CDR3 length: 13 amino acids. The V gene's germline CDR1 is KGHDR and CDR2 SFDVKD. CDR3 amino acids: CATSDQLEETQYF.

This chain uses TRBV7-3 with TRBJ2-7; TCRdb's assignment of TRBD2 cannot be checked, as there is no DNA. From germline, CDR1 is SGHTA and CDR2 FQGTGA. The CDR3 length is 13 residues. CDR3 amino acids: CASSPSRGAEQYF.

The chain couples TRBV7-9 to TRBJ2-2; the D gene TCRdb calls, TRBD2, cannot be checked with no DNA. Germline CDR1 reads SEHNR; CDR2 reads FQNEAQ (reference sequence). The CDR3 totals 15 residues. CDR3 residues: CASSALAGGTGELFF.

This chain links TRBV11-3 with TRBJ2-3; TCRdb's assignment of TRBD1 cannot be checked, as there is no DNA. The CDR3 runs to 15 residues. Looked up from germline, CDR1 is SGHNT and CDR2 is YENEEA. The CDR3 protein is CASSSRAGPTDTQYF.

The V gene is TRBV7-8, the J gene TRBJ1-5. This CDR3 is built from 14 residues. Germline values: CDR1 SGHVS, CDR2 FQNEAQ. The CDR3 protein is CASSLGPGNQPQHF.

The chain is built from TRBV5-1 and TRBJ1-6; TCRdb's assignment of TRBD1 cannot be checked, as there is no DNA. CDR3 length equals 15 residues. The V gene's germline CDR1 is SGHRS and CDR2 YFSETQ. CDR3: CASSFAGGNNSPLHF.

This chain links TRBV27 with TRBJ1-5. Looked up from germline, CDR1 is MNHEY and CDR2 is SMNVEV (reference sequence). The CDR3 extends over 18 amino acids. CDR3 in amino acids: CASSRGGGGYRDNQPQHF.